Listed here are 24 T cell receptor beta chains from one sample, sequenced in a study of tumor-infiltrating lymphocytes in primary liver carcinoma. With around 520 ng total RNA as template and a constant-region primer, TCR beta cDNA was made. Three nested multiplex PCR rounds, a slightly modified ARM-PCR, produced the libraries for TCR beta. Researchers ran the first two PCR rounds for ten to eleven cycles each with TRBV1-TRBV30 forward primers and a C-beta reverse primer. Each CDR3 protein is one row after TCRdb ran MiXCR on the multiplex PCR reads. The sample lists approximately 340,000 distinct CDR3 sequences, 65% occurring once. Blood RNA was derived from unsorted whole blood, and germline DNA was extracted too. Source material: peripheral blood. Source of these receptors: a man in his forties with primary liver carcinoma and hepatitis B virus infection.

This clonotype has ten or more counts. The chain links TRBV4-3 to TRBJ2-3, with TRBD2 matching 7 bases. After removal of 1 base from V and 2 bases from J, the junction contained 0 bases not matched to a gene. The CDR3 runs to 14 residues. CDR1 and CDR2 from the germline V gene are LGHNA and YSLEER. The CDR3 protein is CASSQGLATDTQYF. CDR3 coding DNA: TGCGCCAGCAGCCAAGGACTAGCCACAGATACGCAGTATTTT.

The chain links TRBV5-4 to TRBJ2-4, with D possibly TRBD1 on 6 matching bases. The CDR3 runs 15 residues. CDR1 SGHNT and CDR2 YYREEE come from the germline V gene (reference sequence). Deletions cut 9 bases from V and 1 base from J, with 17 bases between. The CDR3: CANSSTGKAKNIQYF. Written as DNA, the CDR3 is TGTGCCAACAGTTCTACAGGGAAGGCCAAAAACATTCAGTACTTC.

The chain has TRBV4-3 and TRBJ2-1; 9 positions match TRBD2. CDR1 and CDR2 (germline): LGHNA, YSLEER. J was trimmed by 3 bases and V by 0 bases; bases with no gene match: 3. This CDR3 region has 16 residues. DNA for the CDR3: TGCGCCAGCAGCCAAGAGTATAGCGGGAGCTACAATGAGCAGTTCTTC. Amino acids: CASSQEYSGSYNEQFF.

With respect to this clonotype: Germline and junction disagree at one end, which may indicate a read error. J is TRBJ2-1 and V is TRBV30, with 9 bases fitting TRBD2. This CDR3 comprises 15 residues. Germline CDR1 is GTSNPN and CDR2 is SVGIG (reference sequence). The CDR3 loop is CAWSRLADSYNEHFF. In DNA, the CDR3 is TGTGCCTGGAGTCGACTAGCGGACTCCTACAATGAGCATTTCTTC.

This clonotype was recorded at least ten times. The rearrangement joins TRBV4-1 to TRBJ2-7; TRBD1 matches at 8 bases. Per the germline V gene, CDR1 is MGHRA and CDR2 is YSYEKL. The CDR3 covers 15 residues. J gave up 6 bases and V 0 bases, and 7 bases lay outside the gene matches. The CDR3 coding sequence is TGCGCCAGCAGCCAAGATCGGGACAGGAGCCGCGAGCAGTACTTC. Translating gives CASSQDRDRSREQYF.

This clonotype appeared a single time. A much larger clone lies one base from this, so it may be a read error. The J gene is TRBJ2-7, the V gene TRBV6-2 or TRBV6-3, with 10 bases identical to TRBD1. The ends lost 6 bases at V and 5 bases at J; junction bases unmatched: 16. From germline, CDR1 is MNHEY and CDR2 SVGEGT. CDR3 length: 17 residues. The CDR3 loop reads CASRPLYRGQGEDEQYF. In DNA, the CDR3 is TGTGCCAGCAGACCCCTTTACCGCGGACAGGGGGAAGACGAGCAGTACTTC.

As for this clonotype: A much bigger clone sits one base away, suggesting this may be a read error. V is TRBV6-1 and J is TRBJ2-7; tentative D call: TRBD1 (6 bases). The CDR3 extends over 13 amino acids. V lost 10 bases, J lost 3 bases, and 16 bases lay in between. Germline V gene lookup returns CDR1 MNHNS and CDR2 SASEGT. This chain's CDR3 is CAIKRQAYYEQYF. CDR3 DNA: TGTGCCATCAAGAGACAGGCTTACTACGAGCAGTACTTC.

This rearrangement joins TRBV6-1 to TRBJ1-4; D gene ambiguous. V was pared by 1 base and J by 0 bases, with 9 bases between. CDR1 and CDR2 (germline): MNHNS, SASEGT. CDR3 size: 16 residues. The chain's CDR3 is CASSEDTPPTNEKLFF. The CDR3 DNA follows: TGTGCCAGCAGTGAAGACACACCCCCAACTAATGAAAAACTGTTTTTT.

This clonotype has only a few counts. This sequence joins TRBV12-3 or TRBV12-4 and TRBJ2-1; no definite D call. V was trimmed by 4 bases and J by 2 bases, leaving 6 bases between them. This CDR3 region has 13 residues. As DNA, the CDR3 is TGTGCCAGCAGTTCAGGCCCCTACAATGAGCAGTTCTTC. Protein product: CASSSGPYNEQFF.

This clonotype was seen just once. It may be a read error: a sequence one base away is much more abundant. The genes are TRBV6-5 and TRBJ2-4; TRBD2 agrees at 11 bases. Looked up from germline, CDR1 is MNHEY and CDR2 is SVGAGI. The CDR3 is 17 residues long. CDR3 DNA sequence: TGTGTCAGCAAGGCTAGCGGGAGGAAGTCCGGAGAAAACATTCAGTACTTC. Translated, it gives CVSKASGRKSGENIQYF.

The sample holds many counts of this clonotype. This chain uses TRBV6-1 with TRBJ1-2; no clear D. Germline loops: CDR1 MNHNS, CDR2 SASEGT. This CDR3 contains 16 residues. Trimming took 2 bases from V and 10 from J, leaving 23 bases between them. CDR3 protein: CASSEQKATGTFAYTF. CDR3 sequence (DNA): TGTGCCAGCAGTGAACAGAAAGCCACGGGAACCTTTGCCTACACCTTC.

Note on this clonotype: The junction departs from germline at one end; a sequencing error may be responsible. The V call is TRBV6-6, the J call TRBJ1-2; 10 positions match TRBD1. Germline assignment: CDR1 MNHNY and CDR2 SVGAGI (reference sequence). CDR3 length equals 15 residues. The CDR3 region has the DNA TGTGCCAGCGGCAATGGGACAGGGGATAACTATGACTACACCTTC. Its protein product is CASGNGTGDNYDYTF.

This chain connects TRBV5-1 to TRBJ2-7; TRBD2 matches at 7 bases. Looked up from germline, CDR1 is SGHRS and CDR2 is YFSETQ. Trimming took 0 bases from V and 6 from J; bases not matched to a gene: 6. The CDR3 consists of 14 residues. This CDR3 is CASSLAWLAAEQYF. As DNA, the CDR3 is TGCGCCAGCAGCTTGGCTTGGCTAGCGGCCGAGCAGTACTTC.

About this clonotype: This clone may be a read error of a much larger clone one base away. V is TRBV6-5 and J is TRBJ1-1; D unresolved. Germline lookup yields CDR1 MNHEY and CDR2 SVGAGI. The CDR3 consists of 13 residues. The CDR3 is CASSYDWATETFF. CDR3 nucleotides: TGTGCCAGCAGTTATGACTGGGCCACTGAAACTTTCTTT.

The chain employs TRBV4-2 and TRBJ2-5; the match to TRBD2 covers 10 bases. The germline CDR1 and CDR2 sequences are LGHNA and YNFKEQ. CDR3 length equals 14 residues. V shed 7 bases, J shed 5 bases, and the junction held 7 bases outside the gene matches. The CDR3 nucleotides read TGTGCCAGCAACTCGGGACTAGCGATGGAGACCCAGTACTTC. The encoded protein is CASNSGLAMETQYF.

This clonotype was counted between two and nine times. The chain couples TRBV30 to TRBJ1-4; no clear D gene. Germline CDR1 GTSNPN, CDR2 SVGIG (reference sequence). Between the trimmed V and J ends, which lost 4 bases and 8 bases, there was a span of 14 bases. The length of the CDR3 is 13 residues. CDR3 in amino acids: CAWNTNLGEKLFF. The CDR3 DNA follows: TGTGCCTGGAATACGAACCTCGGAGAAAAACTGTTTTTT. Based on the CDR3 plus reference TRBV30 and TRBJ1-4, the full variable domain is SQTIHQWPATLVQPVGSPLSLECTVEGTSNPNLYWYRQAAGRGLQLLFYSVGIGQISSEVPQNLSASRPQDRQFILSSKKLLLSDSGFYLCAWNTNLGEKLFFGSGTQLSVL.

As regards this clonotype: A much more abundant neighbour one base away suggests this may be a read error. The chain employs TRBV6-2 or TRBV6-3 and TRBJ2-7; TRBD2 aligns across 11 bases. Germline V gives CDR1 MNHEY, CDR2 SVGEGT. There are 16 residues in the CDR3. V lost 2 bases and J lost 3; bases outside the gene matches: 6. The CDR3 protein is CASSYRSTSGSYEQYF. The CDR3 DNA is TGTGCCAGCAGTTACCGTTCCACTAGCGGGAGCTACGAGCAGTACTTC.

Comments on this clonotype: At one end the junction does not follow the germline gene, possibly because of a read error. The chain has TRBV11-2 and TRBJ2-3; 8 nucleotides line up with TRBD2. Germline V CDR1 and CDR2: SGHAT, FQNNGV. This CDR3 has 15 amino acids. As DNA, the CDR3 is TGCGCCAGCAGCCCCGAGAGGGCGGGAGGAGATACGCAGTATTTT. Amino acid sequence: CASSPERAGGDTQYF.

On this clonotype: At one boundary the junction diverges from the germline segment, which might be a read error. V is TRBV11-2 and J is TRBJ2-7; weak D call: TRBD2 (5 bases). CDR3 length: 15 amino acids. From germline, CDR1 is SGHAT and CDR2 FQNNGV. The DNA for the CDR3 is TGTGCCATCAGCATATCAGAGGGCCTCGCGAGCGAGCAGTACTTC. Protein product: CAISISEGLASEQYF.

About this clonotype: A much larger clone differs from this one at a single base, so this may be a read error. The CDR3 reads CTSKPGPSDEQYF. Written as DNA, the CDR3 is TGTACCAGCAAACCGGGCCCCTCTGACGAGCAGTACTTC. The genes are TRBV6-5 and TRBJ2-7; D is unresolved. The germline V gene encodes CDR1 MNHEY and CDR2 SVGAGI. This CDR3 is 13 amino acids long.

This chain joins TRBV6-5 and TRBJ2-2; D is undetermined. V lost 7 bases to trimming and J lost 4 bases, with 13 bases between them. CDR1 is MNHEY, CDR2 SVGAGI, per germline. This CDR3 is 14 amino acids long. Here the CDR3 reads CASIGWASTGELFF. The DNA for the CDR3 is TGTGCCAGCATAGGCTGGGCCAGCACCGGGGAGCTGTTTTTT.

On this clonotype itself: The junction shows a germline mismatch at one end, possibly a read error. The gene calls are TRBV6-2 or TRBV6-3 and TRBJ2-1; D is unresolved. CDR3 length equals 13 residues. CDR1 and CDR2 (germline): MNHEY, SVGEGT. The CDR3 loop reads CANSYNGNNGQFF. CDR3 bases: TGTGCCAACAGTTACAATGGAAACAATGGGCAGTTCTTC.

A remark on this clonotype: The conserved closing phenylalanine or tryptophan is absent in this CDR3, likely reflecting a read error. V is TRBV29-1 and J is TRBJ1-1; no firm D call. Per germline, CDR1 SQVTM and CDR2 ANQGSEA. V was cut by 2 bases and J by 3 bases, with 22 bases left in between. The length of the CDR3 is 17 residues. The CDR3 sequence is CSVEPTVGYIGDTEAFI. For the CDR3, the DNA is TGCAGCGTTGAACCAACAGTGGGTTATATCGGAGACACTGAAGCTTTCATT.

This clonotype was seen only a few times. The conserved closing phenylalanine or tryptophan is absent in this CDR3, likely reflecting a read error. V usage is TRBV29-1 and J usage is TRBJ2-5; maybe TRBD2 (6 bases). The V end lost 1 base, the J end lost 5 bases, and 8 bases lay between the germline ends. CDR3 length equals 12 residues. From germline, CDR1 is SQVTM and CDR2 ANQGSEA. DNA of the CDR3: TGCAGCGTTGAAGCCGCGGGGGAGACCCAGTACTCC. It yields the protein CSVEAAGETQYS.